These 14 T cell receptor beta chains share one sample of origin, sequenced in a study of regulatory T cells in long-lasting Graves disease. Time point described: persistent/refractory GD, antithyroid drugs over 5 years with positive TRAb. From PBMCs, RNA was extracted and then used to make the TCR library. Construction of the TCR beta libraries employed iRepertoire HTBI primers in conjunction with Arm-PCR of CDR3 regions. TCRdb called the multiplex PCR reads again in MiXCR, with one record for every CDR3 protein. In the table there are 600,000 to 850,000 distinct CDR3 sequences, approximately 31% of which are singletons. Sequenced material: peripheral blood mononuclear cells (PBMCs), taken when the disease was refractory, from a patient treated with antithyroid drugs. The origin of the receptors is a female donor with Graves disease.

This clonotype was seen just once. An end of the junction differs from the germline gene, which may be a read error. The V gene is TRBV7-3, the J gene TRBJ2-7, with D perhaps given as TRBD1 or TRBD2 (5 bases each). CDR3 length equals 16 residues. Germline loops: CDR1 SGHTA, CDR2 FQGTGA. For the CDR3, the DNA is TGTGCCAGCAGCTTAACAGGGACCGAGAGCTCCTACGAGCGGTACTTC. This encodes CASSLTGTESSYERYF.

The V gene is TRBV12-3 or TRBV12-4, the J gene TRBJ1-5; D may be TRBD1 (6 bases). The length of the CDR3 is 15 residues. Trimming removed 6 bases at V and 4 bases at J, with 16 bases between. CDR3 coding DNA: TGTGCCAGCAGCCAGGGACGGGGGGCGAATCAGCCCCAGCATTTT. As protein: CASSQGRGANQPQHF.

V and J are TRBV29-1 and TRBJ1-4, with D perhaps matching TRBD1 (6 bases). The CDR3 covers 12 residues. The ends were cut back, 6 bases at V and 6 bases at J, with 11 bases in the middle. Germline CDR1 reads SQVTM; CDR2 reads ANQGSEA. CDR3 residues: CSVMGGDEKLFF. The CDR3 nucleotides are TGCAGCGTGATGGGGGGCGATGAAAAACTGTTTTTT.

For this clonotype: The junction differs from germline at one of its ends, possibly a read error. This rearrangement joins TRBV11-2 to TRBJ2-1; the D is unclear. Germline CDR1 reads SGHAT; CDR2 reads FQNNGV. The CDR3 has 13 residues. CDR3 bases: TGTGCCAGCGGCTTAGTGCTCCGAAATGAGCAGTTCTTC. This translates into CASGLVLRNEQFF.

This clonotype was recorded at least ten times. The chain is built from TRBV12-3 or TRBV12-4 and TRBJ1-2; 7 bases are shared with TRBD1. The CDR3 totals 16 residues. The V segment lost 3 bases and the J segment 2 bases; nucleotides outside the gene matches: 9. Here the CDR3 reads CASSFHRGRRNYGYTF. CDR3 sequence (DNA): TGTGCCAGCAGTTTTCACAGGGGTCGGCGGAACTATGGCTACACCTTC.

This clonotype was counted only a few times. The chain uses TRBV7-8 and TRBJ1-6; the match to TRBD1 covers 7 bases. This CDR3 is built from 15 residues. The V and J ends lost 5 bases and 9 bases, in that order; junction bases with no gene match: 10. From germline, CDR1 is SGHVS and CDR2 FQNEAQ. The chain's CDR3 is CASSVDRAVGSPLHF. CDR3 nucleotide sequence: TGTGCCAGCAGCGTAGACAGGGCGGTTGGTTCACCCCTCCACTTT.

This clonotype was seen a few times. This chain joins TRBV29-1 and TRBJ1-5, with D hard to call. This CDR3 has 12 amino acids. Per germline, CDR1 SQVTM and CDR2 ANQGSEA. The ends were cut back, 6 bases at V and 4 bases at J, with 10 bases in the middle. The CDR3 bases are TGCAGCGTCGGAGGCAGAAATCAGCCCCAGCATTTT. Its protein is CSVGGRNQPQHF.

This clonotype was seen many times. This sequence joins TRBV12-3 or TRBV12-4 and TRBJ1-5; possible D gene TRBD1, 5 bases. Trimming pared 1 base from V and 5 bases from J, leaving 6 bases between. The length of the CDR3 is 13 residues. CDR3 DNA: TGTGCCAGCAGTTTAGTAGGGGATCAGCCCCAGCATTTT. Its translation is CASSLVGDQPQHF.

The chain has TRBV9 and TRBJ1-1, with D perhaps TRBD1 (5 bases). This CDR3 is built from 14 residues. Germline V gives CDR1 SGDLS, CDR2 YYNGEE. Trimming took off 0 bases at V and 3 bases at J, with 9 bases between the two ends. CDR3 nucleotides: TGTGCCAGCAGCGTAGCGGGAGGGGACACTGAAGCTTTCTTT. Its translation is CASSVAGGDTEAFF.

This chain uses TRBV14 with TRBJ1-2; 7 bases map to TRBD1. CDR1 is SGHDN and CDR2 is FVKESK in the germline V gene. Unmatched junction bases numbered 6, after V lost 3 bases and J lost 5 bases. The CDR3 is 14 residues long. CDR3 residues: CASSHADRFYGYTF. Here the CDR3 DNA reads TGTGCCAGCAGCCATGCGGACAGGTTTTATGGCTACACCTTC.

Details on this clonotype: The junction and the germline gene differ at one end; a read error may be behind it. V and J are TRBV20-1 and TRBJ1-2, with TRBD1 as a possible D gene (5 bases). The CDR3 length is 12 residues. Germline V gene sequence: CDR1 DFQATT, CDR2 SNEGSKA (reference sequence). Written as DNA, the CDR3 is TGCAGCGCTAGGGACGGATTCTATGGCTACACCTTC. It translates to CSARDGFYGYTF.

The rearrangement links TRBV20-1 to TRBJ2-7; D may be TRBD1 (5 bases). Germline CDR1 is DFQATT and CDR2 is SNEGSKA (reference sequence). Deletions cut 4 bases from V and 2 bases from J, with 12 bases between. CDR3 length: 13 residues. The CDR3 DNA follows: TGCAGTGCTACACGACAGAACACCTACGAGCAGTACTTC. Translation: CSATRQNTYEQYF.

The rearrangement joins TRBV7-9 to TRBJ1-1; no clear D. Trimming shortened V by 5 bases and J by 4 bases, and 17 bases separated the two germline ends. Germline CDR1 and CDR2: SEHNR and FQNEAQ (reference sequence). CDR3 size: 15 residues. CDR3 loop: CASSIESSPFTEAFF. CDR3 bases: TGTGCCAGCAGCATAGAGTCTTCACCGTTCACTGAAGCTTTCTTT. The complete variable domain, with remaining parts taken from reference TRBV7-9 and TRBJ1-1, reads DTGVSQNPRHKITKRGQNVTFRCDPISEHNRLYWYRQTLGQGPEFLTYFQNEAQLEKSRLLSDRFSAERPKGSFSTLEIQRTEQGDSAMYLCASSIESSPFTEAFFGQGTRLTVV.

This clonotype was observed a handful of times. The chain recombines TRBV12-3 or TRBV12-4 with TRBJ1-5, with 7 bases identical to TRBD1. The J segment lost 3 bases and the V segment lost 1 base, leaving 3 bases of the junction unmatched. This CDR3 is built from 15 residues. The CDR3 coding sequence is TGTGCCAGCAGTTTAGGGACAGGCCTCAATCAGCCCCAGCATTTT. It is translated as CASSLGTGLNQPQHF.